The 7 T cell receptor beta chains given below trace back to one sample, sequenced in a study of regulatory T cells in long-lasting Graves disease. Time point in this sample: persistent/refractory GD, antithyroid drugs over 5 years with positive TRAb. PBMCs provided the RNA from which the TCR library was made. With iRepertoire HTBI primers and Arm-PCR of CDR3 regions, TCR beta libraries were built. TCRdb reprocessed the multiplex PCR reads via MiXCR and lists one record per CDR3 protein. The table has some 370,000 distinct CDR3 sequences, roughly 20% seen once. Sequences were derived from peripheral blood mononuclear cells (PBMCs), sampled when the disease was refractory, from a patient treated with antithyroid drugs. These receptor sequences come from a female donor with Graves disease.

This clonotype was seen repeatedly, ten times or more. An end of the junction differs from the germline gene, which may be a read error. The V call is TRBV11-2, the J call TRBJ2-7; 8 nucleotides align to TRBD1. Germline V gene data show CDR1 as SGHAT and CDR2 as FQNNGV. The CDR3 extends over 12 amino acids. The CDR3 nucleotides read TGTGCCAGCAGTTTAGACAGGGGCGGACAGTACTTC. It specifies CASSLDRGGQYF.

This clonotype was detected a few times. The CDR3 DNA follows: TGTGCCAGCAGCTCCCGGACAGAAACCAACCCCTACGAGCAGTACTTC. Its protein is CASSSRTETNPYEQYF. This chain uses TRBV9 with TRBJ2-7; possibly TRBD1 for D (6 bases). Trimming pared 4 bases from V and 2 bases from J, leaving 19 bases between. From germline, CDR1 is SGDLS and CDR2 YYNGEE. The CDR3 has 16 amino acids.

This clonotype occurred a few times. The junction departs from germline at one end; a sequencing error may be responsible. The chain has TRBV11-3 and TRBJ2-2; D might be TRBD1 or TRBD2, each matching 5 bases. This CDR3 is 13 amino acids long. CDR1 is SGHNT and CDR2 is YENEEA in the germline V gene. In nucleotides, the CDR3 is TGTGCCAGCAGCTTCAGGGTTTCCGGGAAGCTGTTTTTT. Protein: CASSFRVSGKLFF.

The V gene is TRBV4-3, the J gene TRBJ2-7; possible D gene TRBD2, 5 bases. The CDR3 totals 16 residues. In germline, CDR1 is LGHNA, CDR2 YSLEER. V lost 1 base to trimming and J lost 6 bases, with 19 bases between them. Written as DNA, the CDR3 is TGCGCCAGCAGCCAAGGCTATTACAGCGGCGAAGGCGAGCAGTACTTC. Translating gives CASSQGYYSGEGEQYF.

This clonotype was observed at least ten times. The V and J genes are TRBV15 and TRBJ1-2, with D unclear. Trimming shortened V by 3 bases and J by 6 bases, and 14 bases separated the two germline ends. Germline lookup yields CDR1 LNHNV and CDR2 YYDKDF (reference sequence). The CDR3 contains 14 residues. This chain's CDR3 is CATSRVPGWDGYTF. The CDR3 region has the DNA TGTGCCACCAGCAGGGTCCCGGGTTGGGATGGCTACACCTTC.

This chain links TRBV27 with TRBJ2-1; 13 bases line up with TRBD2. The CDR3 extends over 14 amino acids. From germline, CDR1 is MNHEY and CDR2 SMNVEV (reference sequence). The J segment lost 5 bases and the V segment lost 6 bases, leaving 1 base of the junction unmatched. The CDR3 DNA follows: TGTGCCAGCAGACTAGCGGGAGGGCACAATGAGCAGTTCTTC. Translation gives CASRLAGGHNEQFF.

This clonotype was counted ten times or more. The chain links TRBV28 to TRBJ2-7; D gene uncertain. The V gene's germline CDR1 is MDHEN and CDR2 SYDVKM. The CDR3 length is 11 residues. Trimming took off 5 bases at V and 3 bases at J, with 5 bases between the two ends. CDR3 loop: CASSERYEQYF. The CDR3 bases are TGTGCCAGCAGTGAACGCTACGAGCAGTACTTC.